This T cell receptor (beta chain) was captured by sequencing in a study of cytomegalovirus exposure and HLA in healthy donors. In the PCR, 60 Vbeta and 13 Jbeta primers were used. Sequencing used immunoSEQ multiplex PCR; TCRdb keeps in-frame clones, though not all of them. The sample includes roughly 130,000 clones, roughly four fifths of them seen just once. Per germline, CDR1 LNHNV and CDR2 YYDKDF (reference sequence). This CDR3 contains 14 residues. Trimming took 1 base from V and 1 from J, leaving 8 bases between them. The receptor comes from a male donor in good health and CMV-seropositive. The chain is built from TRBV15 and TRBJ2-7; D gene ambiguous. Sample: PBMCs. The CDR3 loop reads CATSRGSESYEQYF. The CDR3 DNA reads TGTGCCACCAGCAGAGGTAGTGAATCCTACGAGCAGTACTTC. The full variable domain, with the rest looked up from reference TRBV15 and TRBJ2-7, is DAMVIQNPRYQVTQFGKPVTLSCSQTLNHNVMYWYQQKSSQAPKLLFHYYDKDFNNEADTPDNFQSRRPNTSFCFLDIRSPGLGDTAMYLCATSRGSESYEQYFGPGTRLTVT.